This TCR beta chain came from a study of shared clonotypes between healthy human individuals. General study results and limits: Some clonotypes were shared by all four sorted-subset donors, while others were not shared. The non-shared ones had lower generation probabilities than the shared ones.

On this clone itself: No antigen is known for it.

Repertoires were generated with immunoSEQ multiplex PCR, while TCRdb's copy carries only in-frame clones and drops some. The table records about 190,000 clones, about 68% of them present only once. There were only Caucasian adults among the donors, and all lived in Nashville, Tennessee. Material for sequencing was memory CD4+ T cells sorted from blood. Sample subset: CD45RA-negative fraction. This receptor was taken from a man aged 30 to 39 in good health.

CDR3: CASSLDRENTEAFF. The CDR3 coding sequence is TGTGCCAGCAGTCTAGACAGAGAGAACACTGAAGCTTTCTTT. The rearrangement joins TRBV2 to TRBJ1-1; perhaps TRBD1 as D (5 bases). With 5 bases removed from V and 1 base from J, the gap between germline ends came to 11 bases. CDR3 size: 14 residues. The germline V gene encodes CDR1 SNHLY and CDR2 FYNNEI.